A selection of T cell receptor beta chains follows, all from one sample in a study of shared clonotypes between healthy human individuals. Profiled with immunoSEQ multiplex PCR; TCRdb holds only in-frame clones, not every one. The sample gives hundreds of thousands of clones, around 95% of which show up once; about 0.11% is in the top ten. Sequencing input: naive CD8+ T cells sorted from blood. Source of these receptors: a woman in her thirties in good health. Both conserved end residues are part of each CDR3. The D gene is left open where the match is weak. The size entry is marked missing in some rows and otherwise reads once, few, many or a size class.

TRBJ2-7	-	-	14	TRBV28	TGTGCCAGCAGTCCGACAGGCCTTACCTACGGGCAGTACTTC	CASSPTGLTYGQYF
TRBJ2-7	-	-	12	TRBV27	TGTGCCTCATGGGGCAAAACCTACGAGCAGTACTTC	CASWGKTYEQYF
TRBJ2-5	-	-	12	TRBV7-9	TGTGCCAGCAGCTTAGGGAGGGAGACCCAGTACTTC	CASSLGRETQYF
TRBJ2-7	-	-	14	TRBV5-1	TGCGCCAGCAGCTTGAGGGTTGTCGGCTACGAGCAGTACTTC	CASSLRVVGYEQYF
TRBJ1-5	-	-	15	TRBV4-2	TGTGCCAGCAGCCAAGAGTACCGGACCAATCAGCCCCAGCATTTT	CASSQEYRTNQPQHF
TRBJ2-1	TRBD1	once	15	TRBV11-1	TGTGCCAGCAGAGAGAACAGGGGACCCTACAATGAGCAGTTCTTC	CASRENRGPYNEQFF
TRBJ1-2	-	once	14	TRBV27	TGTGCCAGCAGTTTCGGGGGTCCGATGTATGGCTACACCTTC	CASSFGGPMYGYTF
TRBJ2-7	-	-	16	TRBV6-1	TGTGCCAGCAGTGAAGAAATTTGGACAGAAGACTACGAGCAGTACTTC	CASSEEIWTEDYEQYF
TRBJ1-1	TRBD1	-	15	TRBV5-1	TGCGCCAGCAGCGAGCAGGGGGTATACGACACTGAAGCTTTCTTT	CASSEQGVYDTEAFF
TRBJ2-1	-	-	16	TRBV19	TGTGCCAGTAGTATAGGGTCCGGACCCGCCTACAATGAGCAGTTCTTC	CASSIGSGPAYNEQFF
TRBJ2-7	-	-	14	TRBV13	TGTGCCAGCACCCAGAAAGACAGATCCTACGAGCAGTACTTC	CASTQKDRSYEQYF
TRBJ2-7	TRBD2	-	16	TRBV9	TGTGCCAGCAGTCCCTTGGGGAGCGGGAGAAGGTACGAGCAGTACTTC	CASSPLGSGRRYEQYF
TRBJ1-3	-	-	16	TRBV15	TGTGCCACCAGCAGAGCTAGTACAGGGTCCCGAAACACCATATATTTT	CATSRASTGSRNTIYF
TRBJ2-2	TRBD1	-	15	TRBV19	TGTGCCAGTAGTCAACCCCCGACAGGGTCCGGGGAGCTGTTTTTT	CASSQPPTGSGELFF
TRBJ2-3	-	once	14	TRBV19	TGTGCCAGTAGTATGGGGACAATCACAGATACGCAGTATTTT	CASSMGTITDTQYF
TRBJ2-3	-	-	14	TRBV11-2	TGTGCCAGCAGCTCGTTCGCTAGGGCGGATACGCAGTATTTT	CASSSFARADTQYF
TRBJ2-7	-	-	13	TRBV19	TGTGCCAGTAGTTCTAGCTTAAGTGTGGAGCAGTACTTC	CASSSSLSVEQYF
TRBJ2-7	-	-	15	TRBV5-6	TGTGCCAGCAGTCCCAGCTCGTGGGGAGGCGACGAGCAGTACTTC	CASSPSSWGGDEQYF
TRBJ2-7	TRBD2	-	15	TRBV28	TGTGCCAGCACCATTATAGCGGGAGGCTCCTACGAGCAGTACTTC	CASTIIAGGSYEQYF
TRBJ2-7	-	-	13	TRBV6-1	TGTGCCAGCAGTGAAATGGGGTCCTACGAGCAGTACTTC	CASSEMGSYEQYF
TRBJ1-1	TRBD1	once	13	TRBV6-4	TGTGCCAGCAGTCCGACAGGGGGGACTGAAGCTTTCTTT	CASSPTGGTEAFF
TRBJ1-4	-	-	14	TRBV4-1	TGCGCCAGCAGCCAATCGACTCTTAATGAAAAACTGTTTTTT	CASSQSTLNEKLFF
TRBJ2-1	-	once	14	TRBV4-1	TGCGCCAGCAGCTCCGGACTACCGCGGAATGAGCAGTTCTTC	CASSSGLPRNEQFF
TRBJ2-7	-	-	15	TRBV27	TGTGCCAGCAGTTTCCCCGGGGGCCGGGGCTACGAGCAGTACTTC	CASSFPGGRGYEQYF
TRBJ2-5	-	-	15	TRBV28	TGTGCCAGCAGTTTCCTCTCGGGAAGCCAAGAGACCCAGTACTTC	CASSFLSGSQETQYF
TRBJ1-3	TRBD1	-	14	TRBV30	TGTGCCTGGAGTTCGGGACAGGGAGGAAACACCATATATTTT	CAWSSGQGGNTIYF
TRBJ1-5	-	-	15	TRBV5-1	TGCGCCAGCAGCTTGGGGGGCCTGAGAAATCAGCCCCAGCATTTT	CASSLGGLRNQPQHF
TRBJ1-3	TRBD1	-	16	TRBV29-1	TGCAGCGTTGAAAGTCCCGACAGGGCATCTGGAAACACCATATATTTT	CSVESPDRASGNTIYF
TRBJ2-2	TRBD2	-	16	TRBV18	TGTGCCAGCTCACCTTCAGCGGGACCAGGATCCGGGGAGCTGTTTTTT	CASSPSAGPGSGELFF
TRBJ2-1	TRBD2	-	14	TRBV7-9	TGTGCCAGCAGCTCCGGACTAGCGGGAAGGGAGCAGTTCTTC	CASSSGLAGREQFF
TRBJ1-2	-	-	14	TRBV10-2	TGCGCCAGCAGTGATCTGGGGGCGGTAGGAGGCTACACCTTC	CASSDLGAVGGYTF
TRBJ2-3	-	-	15	TRBV19	TGTGCCAGTAAACGGGGCCAGGCTAGCACAGATACGCAGTATTTT	CASKRGQASTDTQYF
TRBJ1-5	TRBD1	-	17	TRBV2	TGTGCCAGCAGTGAGGTAGTGTTCAGGGGGGATCAGAAGCCCCAGCATTTT	CASSEVVFRGDQKPQHF